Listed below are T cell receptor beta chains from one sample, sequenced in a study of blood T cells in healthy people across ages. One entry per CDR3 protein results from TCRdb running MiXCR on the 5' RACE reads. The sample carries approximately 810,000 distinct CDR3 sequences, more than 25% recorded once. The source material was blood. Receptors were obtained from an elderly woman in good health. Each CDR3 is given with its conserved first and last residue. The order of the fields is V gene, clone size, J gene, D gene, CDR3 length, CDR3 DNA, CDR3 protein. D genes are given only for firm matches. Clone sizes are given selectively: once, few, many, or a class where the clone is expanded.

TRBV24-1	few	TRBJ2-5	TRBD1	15	TGTGCCACCAGTGACGCCGAAGGGGGCGGAGAGACCCAGTACTTC	CATSDAEGGGETQYF
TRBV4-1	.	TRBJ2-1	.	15	TGCGCCAGCAGCCAGATGGCTAGCATGAGGAATGAGCAGTTCTTC	CASSQMASMRNEQFF
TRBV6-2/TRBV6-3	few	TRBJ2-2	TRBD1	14	TGTGCCAGCATGAGGGCAGGGGGCACCGGGGAGCTGTTTTTT	CASMRAGGTGELFF
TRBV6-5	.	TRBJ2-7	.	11	TGTGCCAGCACCGCCCTAGGCGAGCAGTACTTC	CASTALGEQYF
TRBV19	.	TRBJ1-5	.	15	TGTGCCAGTAGTATAGGGACGGTGGGTAGTCAGCCCCAGCATTTT	CASSIGTVGSQPQHF
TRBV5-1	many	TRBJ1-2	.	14	TGCGCCAGCAGCCCCGCGGGACTTAACTATGGCTACACCTTC	CASSPAGLNYGYTF
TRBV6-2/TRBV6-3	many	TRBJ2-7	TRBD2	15	TGTGCCAGCAGATACGGGAGCGGGGGCTCCTACGAGCAGTACTTC	CASRYGSGGSYEQYF
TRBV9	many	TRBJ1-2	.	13	TGTGCCAGCAGCGTAGGTGGGAACTATGGCTACACCTTC	CASSVGGNYGYTF
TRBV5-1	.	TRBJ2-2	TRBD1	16	TGCGCCAGCAGCCAGTGGACAGGGGCTGCCACCGGGGAGCTGTTTTTT	CASSQWTGAATGELFF
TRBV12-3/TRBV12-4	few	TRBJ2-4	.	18	TGTGCCAGCAGCGCTGTTGGGAGGGGGCATCTTACCAAAGACATTCAGTACTTC	CASSAVGRGHLTKDIQYF
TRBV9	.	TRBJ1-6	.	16	TGTGCCAGCAGCCCCCAAATCCTCCACCCTAATTCACCCCTCCACTTT	CASSPQILHPNSPLHF
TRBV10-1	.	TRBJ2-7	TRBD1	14	TGCGCCAGCACCTATGACAGGGCCGACTACGAGCAGTACTTC	CASTYDRADYEQYF
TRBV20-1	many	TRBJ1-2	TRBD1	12	TGCAGTGCTACGACAGGGGACTATGGCTACACCTTC	CSATTGDYGYTF
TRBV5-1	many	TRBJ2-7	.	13	TGTGCCAGCAGCTTTGACAGCTCCTACGAGCAGTACTTC	CASSFDSSYEQYF
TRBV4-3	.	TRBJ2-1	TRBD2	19	TGCGCCAGCAGCCAAGATACGAGAACTAGCGGGGGTCGTTACAATGAGCAGTTCTTC	CASSQDTRTSGGRYNEQFF
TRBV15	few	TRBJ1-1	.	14	TGTGCCACCAGCAGAAGAGTGGGATACACTGAAGCTTTCTTT	CATSRRVGYTEAFF
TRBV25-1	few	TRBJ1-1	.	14	TGTGCCAGCAGTGTCCGGGGGACCTTCACTGAAGCTTTCTTT	CASSVRGTFTEAFF
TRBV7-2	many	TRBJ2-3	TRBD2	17	TGTGCCAGCCGCCAAGGAGGCGCGCGGGGGGGCACAGATACGCAGTATTTT	CASRQGGARGGTDTQYF
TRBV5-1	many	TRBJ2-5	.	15	TGCGCCAGCAGCGTGGATCTGCCGTGGGGAGAGACCCAGTACTTC	CASSVDLPWGETQYF
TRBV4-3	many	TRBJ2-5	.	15	TGCGCCAGCAGCCAGCGGGACGGTTCCAAAGGGACCCAGTACTTC	CASSQRDGSKGTQYF
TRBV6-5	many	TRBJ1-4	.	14	TGTGCCAGCAGCTATTCAGGGACCCATGAAAAACTGTTTTTT	CASSYSGTHEKLFF
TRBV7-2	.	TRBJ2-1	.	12	TGTGCCAGCAGCTTATTCAGGACTGAACAGTTCTTC	CASSLFRTEQFF
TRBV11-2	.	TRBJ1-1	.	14	TGTGCCAGCAGCTTAGATACCAAGAGAACTGAAGCTTTCTTT	CASSLDTKRTEAFF
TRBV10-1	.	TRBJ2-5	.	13	TGCGCCAGCAGTGAGTCGCAGACGGGACAACGGTACTTC	CASSESQTGQRYF
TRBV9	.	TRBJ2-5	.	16	TGTGCCAGCAGCGTCGGTCGGCGGGGAGGTTGGGAGACCCAGTACTTC	CASSVGRRGGWETQYF
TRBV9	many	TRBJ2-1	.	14	TGTGCCAGCAGCGTAGAAGGGTCGGGGAATGAGCAGTTCTTC	CASSVEGSGNEQFF
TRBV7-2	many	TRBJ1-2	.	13	TGTGCCAGCAGCTTGGGGGCTAGAGTTGGCTACACCTTC	CASSLGARVGYTF
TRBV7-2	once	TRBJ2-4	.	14	TGTGCCAGCAGCCCAGGCAGGCCCAGCGACATTCAGTACTTC	CASSPGRPSDIQYF
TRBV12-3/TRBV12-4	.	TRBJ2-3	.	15	TGTGCCAGCTTAACCGGGGGAATGAGCGCAGATACGCAGTATTTT	CASLTGGMSADTQYF
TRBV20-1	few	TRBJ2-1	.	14	TGCAGTGCTAGAGATTTAGGACTGTACAATGAGCAGTTCTTC	CSARDLGLYNEQFF
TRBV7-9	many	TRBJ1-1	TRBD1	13	TGTGCCAGCAGCTTAACAGGGGCAGGGGCAGCTTTCTTT	CASSLTGAGAAFF
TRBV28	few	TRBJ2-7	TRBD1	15	TGTGCCAGCAGTTTTTCCGGGACAGGGGGCTACGAGCAGTACTTC	CASSFSGTGGYEQYF
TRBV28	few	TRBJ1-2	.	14	TGTGCCAGCAGTTTGGGGGGGGCATTGATTGGCTACACCTTC	CASSLGGALIGYTF
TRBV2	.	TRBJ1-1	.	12	TGTGCCAGCAGTGTTAGGGGGGCTGAAGCTTTCTTT	CASSVRGAEAFF
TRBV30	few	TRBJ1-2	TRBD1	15	TGTGCCTGGCCCCGGGACAGGGCTTCCCCCTATGGCTACACCTTC	CAWPRDRASPYGYTF
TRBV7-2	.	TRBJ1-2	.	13	TGTGCCAGCAGAGAAGGGGTTGACTATGGCTACACCTTC	CASREGVDYGYTF
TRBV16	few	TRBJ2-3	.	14	TGTGCCAGCAGCCACCTCTTAGGAGGCCGTACGCAGTATTTT	CASSHLLGGRTQYF
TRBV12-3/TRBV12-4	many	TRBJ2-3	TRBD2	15	TGTGCCAGCAGTCCGAGGCAAGCGGGGGTTTATACGCAGTATTTT	CASSPRQAGVYTQYF
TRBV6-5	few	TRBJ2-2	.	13	TGTGCCAGCAGGGATACAAACACCGGGGAGCTGTTTTTT	CASRDTNTGELFF
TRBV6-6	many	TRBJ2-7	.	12	TGTGCCAGTGGGACACATTCCTACGAGCAGTACTTC	CASGTHSYEQYF
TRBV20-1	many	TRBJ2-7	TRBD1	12	TGCAGTGCTAGCGGGACAGATTACGAGCAGTACTTC	CSASGTDYEQYF
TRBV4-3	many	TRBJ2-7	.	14	TGCGCCAGCAGCCAAAAGGGGGGAGATTACGAGCAGTACTTC	CASSQKGGDYEQYF
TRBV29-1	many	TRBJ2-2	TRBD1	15	TGCAGCGTTGACGCCGGACAGGGGAATGGCGGGGAGCTGTTTTTT	CSVDAGQGNGGELFF
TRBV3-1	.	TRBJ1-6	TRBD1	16	TGTGCCAGCACCGGGGGGGACAGGGGGAGGAATTCACCCCTCCACTTT	CASTGGDRGRNSPLHF
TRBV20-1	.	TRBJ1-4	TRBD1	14	TGCAGTGCTTTTGGGACAGACCATAATGAAAAACGGTTTTTT	CSAFGTDHNEKRFF
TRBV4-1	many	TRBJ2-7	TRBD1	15	TGCGCCAGCAGCCAAGCCCTGACAGGGAACTACGAGCAGTACTTC	CASSQALTGNYEQYF
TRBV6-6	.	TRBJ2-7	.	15	TGTGCCAGCAGTTACTACGGGGGCGCGTCGGGCGAGCAGTACTTC	CASSYYGGASGEQYF
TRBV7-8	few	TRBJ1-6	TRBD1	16	TGTGCCAGCAGCGGCACGTCCGGGACAGGGAATTCACCCCTCCACTTT	CASSGTSGTGNSPLHF
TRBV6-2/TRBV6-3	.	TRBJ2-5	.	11	TGTGCCAGCAGCGACCGGGACCAGCAGTACTTC	CASSDRDQQYF
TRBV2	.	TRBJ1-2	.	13	TGTGCCAGCAGAAGGGGAACTAACTATGGCTACACCTTC	CASRRGTNYGYTF